This TCR beta chain was sequenced during a study of Graves' ophthalmopathy and Graves' hyperthyroidism. Germline V lookup: CDR1 LGHNT, CDR2 FRNRAP. V lost 1 base and J lost 6, with 6 bases in between. This CDR3 contains 12 residues. Hyperthyroidism patients were newly diagnosed, ill under 2 months, and aged 18 to 65 years. Study observations and caveats: A 13-signature model separated ophthalmopathy from stable hyperthyroidism, reaching roughly 85% sensitivity and approximately 81% specificity cross-validated. Forecasting of ophthalmopathy progression by the model achieved around 71% sensitivity and around 72% specificity.

In its sample, this clonotype was seen many times. Its specificity is unknown. Transcripts of RNA were the source for amplifying TCR beta CDR3 regions. RT-PCR with HTBI primers came first, then second-round multiplex PCR. TCRdb redid the calling of the multiplex PCR reads with MiXCR, one entry per CDR3 protein. Of roughly 400,000 distinct CDR3 sequences listed, about 18% are singletons. The clonotype comes from an adult woman with stable Graves' hyperthyroidism. Specimen: peripheral blood. The chain links TRBV12-5 to TRBJ1-2; D not certain. The CDR3 sequence: CASGLESNGYTF. The CDR3 DNA reads TGTGCTAGTGGTTTGGAGAGCAATGGCTACACCTTC.